The rows below give T cell receptor beta chains drawn from one sample of a study of neurological immune-mediated disorders. MiXCR, run by TCRdb on the 5' RACE reads, gives a single entry per CDR3 protein. The sample includes tens of thousands of distinct CDR3 sequences, approximately 2.4% of them seen just once. What was sequenced was PBMCs. The receptors stem from a woman aged 25 to 45 with multiple sclerosis. Each CDR3 is given with its conserved first and last residue. Each record gives: clone size, V gene, J gene, D gene, CDR3 protein, CDR3 DNA. The D gene is left open where the match is weak. Size is stated for part of the rows, as once, few or many counts, or as a class when the clone is expanded.

clone_size: many; v_call: TRBV6-1; j_call: TRBJ1-6; d_call: .; cdr3_aa: CASSEASGDNSPLHF; cdr3_nt: TGTGCCAGCAGTGAAGCCTCCGGGGATAATTCACCCCTCCACTTT
clone_size: many; v_call: TRBV30; j_call: TRBJ2-1; d_call: TRBD2; cdr3_aa: CAWAAGGSYNEQFF; cdr3_nt: TGTGCCTGGGCCGCGGGGGGTTCCTACAATGAGCAGTTCTTC
clone_size: many; v_call: TRBV24-1; j_call: TRBJ2-2; d_call: TRBD1; cdr3_aa: CATPGTGDTGELFF; cdr3_nt: TGTGCCACCCCAGGGACAGGGGATACCGGGGAGCTGTTTTTT
clone_size: many; v_call: TRBV3-1; j_call: TRBJ1-6; d_call: TRBD1; cdr3_aa: CASSLSGTANSPLHF; cdr3_nt: TGTGCCAGCAGCCTATCCGGGACAGCTAATTCACCCCTCCACTTT
clone_size: many; v_call: TRBV28; j_call: TRBJ1-5; d_call: .; cdr3_aa: CASRFGGGDQPQHF; cdr3_nt: TGTGCCAGCAGATTTGGTGGGGGGGATCAGCCCCAGCATTTT
clone_size: many; v_call: TRBV4-3; j_call: TRBJ2-5; d_call: .; cdr3_aa: CASSQEESWAETQYF; cdr3_nt: TGCGCCAGCAGCCAAGAAGAGAGTTGGGCTGAGACCCAGTACTTC
clone_size: many; v_call: TRBV20-1; j_call: TRBJ2-3; d_call: .; cdr3_aa: CSASTLTSTDTQYF; cdr3_nt: TGCAGTGCTAGTACTTTGACCAGCACAGATACGCAGTATTTT
clone_size: many; v_call: TRBV7-9; j_call: TRBJ1-2; d_call: .; cdr3_aa: CASSLGGVYGYTF; cdr3_nt: TGTGCCAGCAGCCTCGGAGGGGTCTATGGCTACACCTTC
clone_size: many; v_call: TRBV6-2/TRBV6-3; j_call: TRBJ1-4; d_call: .; cdr3_aa: CASSLHRDKGEKLFF; cdr3_nt: TGTGCCAGCAGTCTACACAGGGATAAGGGTGAAAAACTGTTTTTT
clone_size: .; v_call: TRBV20-1; j_call: TRBJ2-7; d_call: TRBD2; cdr3_aa: CSARDSGGSSYDQYF; cdr3_nt: TGCAGTGCTAGGGATAGCGGGGGATCCTCCTACGATCAGTACTTC
clone_size: many; v_call: TRBV19; j_call: TRBJ1-5; d_call: .; cdr3_aa: CASRSQGHYGNQPQHF; cdr3_nt: TGTGCCAGTAGATCCCAGGGTCATTATGGCAATCAGCCCCAGCATTTT
clone_size: .; v_call: TRBV29-1; j_call: TRBJ1-1; d_call: .; cdr3_aa: CSVGLVLSRGYNTEAFF; cdr3_nt: TGCAGCGTTGGGCTTGTTTTGTCTAGGGGATATAACACTGAAGCTTTCTTT
clone_size: many; v_call: TRBV7-8; j_call: TRBJ2-5; d_call: TRBD2; cdr3_aa: CASSLAQGLAGGETQYF; cdr3_nt: TGTGCCAGCAGCTTAGCGCAAGGACTAGCGGGAGGAGAGACCCAGTACTTC
clone_size: .; v_call: TRBV20-1; j_call: TRBJ2-7; d_call: .; cdr3_aa: CSARGAGGEKQYF; cdr3_nt: TGCAGTGCCAGGGGGGCAGGGGGAGAAAAGCAGTACTTC
clone_size: many; v_call: TRBV7-3; j_call: TRBJ2-3; d_call: TRBD2; cdr3_aa: CASSPKLAGGDTQYF; cdr3_nt: TGTGCCAGCAGCCCTAAACTAGCGGGAGGTGATACGCAGTATTTT
clone_size: many; v_call: TRBV3-1; j_call: TRBJ2-1; d_call: TRBD1; cdr3_aa: CASSPSGWTGLNNEQFF; cdr3_nt: TGTGCCAGCAGCCCAAGTGGGTGGACAGGGCTCAACAATGAGCAGTTCTTC
clone_size: many; v_call: TRBV19; j_call: TRBJ1-5; d_call: .; cdr3_aa: CASTDRGEPQHF; cdr3_nt: TGTGCCAGTACCGATAGAGGGGAGCCCCAGCATTTT
clone_size: many; v_call: TRBV24-1; j_call: TRBJ2-7; d_call: .; cdr3_aa: CATAEPGRYEQYF; cdr3_nt: TGTGCCACCGCAGAACCAGGGCGGTACGAGCAGTACTTC